This T cell receptor beta chain was documented in a study of CD8+CD57+ T cells in acquired aplastic anemia. The overall study: The mean DNA yield obtained from sorted CD4+ and CD8+ cells came to roughly 3.4 ug.

The template used for profiling TCR beta VDJ and CDR3 was genomic DNA. MiXCR was run by TCRdb on the reads, yielding one entry per CDR3 protein. In the table there are approximately 150,000 distinct CDR3 sequences, less than 60% of which are singletons. Previously, flow cytometry had revealed CD8+CD57+ cell expansion in the patients chosen for sequencing. There were no patients without severe acquired aplastic anemia. The study sampled blood from patients who had received no therapy. Findings of the study overall: Found in both controls and patients were approximately 30 CD8+ CDR3 sequences.

At least ten counts were recorded for this clonotype. Its specificity is unknown. Sequenced: sorted CD4+, CD8+, or CD8+CD57+ T cells (not recorded which) from PBMCs. The receptor comes from a human donor with aplastic anemia.

Here the CDR3 DNA reads TGTGCCATCGGTGGACAGGGCCCAAGCTCCTACGAGCAGTACTTC. Amino acid sequence: CAIGGQGPSSYEQYF. The J gene is TRBJ2-7, the V gene TRBV10-3; the match to TRBD1 covers 8 bases. The CDR3 consists of 15 residues. V lost 8 bases and J lost 0; bases outside the gene matches: 9. CDR1 is ENHRY and CDR2 is SYGVKD in the germline V gene.